This T cell receptor beta chain was identified in a study of T-cell memory formation after mild COVID-19. General study results and limits: From day 15 to 85, contracting clones were balanced between CD4 and CD8, whereas later expanders leaned toward CD4+.

cDNA libraries for TCR alpha and TCR beta, carrying sample barcodes and UMIs, came from 5'RACE with constant-segment primers. TCRdb called the 5' RACE reads again in MiXCR, with one record for every CDR3 protein. The sample contains 200,000 or so distinct CDR3 sequences, 15% to 20% of which appear only once. This clonotype was observed many times. Its antigen is still unknown. CDR1 and CDR2 (germline): MGHRA, YSYEKL. V was pared by 3 bases and J by 0 bases, with 4 bases of the junction left unmatched. The CDR3 extends over 17 amino acids. This TCR came from an adult woman who had mild COVID-19 (a few samples of this study predate the infection). Cell type and time point are not known. The V call is TRBV4-1, the J call TRBJ2-6; 8 bases map to TRBD1. The source material was PBMCs or a T cell subset sorted from them (not recorded which). In DNA, the CDR3 is TGCGCCAGCAGCCAGGACAGGGCCCTCTCTGGGGCCAACGTCCTGACTTTC. Its protein product is CASSQDRALSGANVLTF.